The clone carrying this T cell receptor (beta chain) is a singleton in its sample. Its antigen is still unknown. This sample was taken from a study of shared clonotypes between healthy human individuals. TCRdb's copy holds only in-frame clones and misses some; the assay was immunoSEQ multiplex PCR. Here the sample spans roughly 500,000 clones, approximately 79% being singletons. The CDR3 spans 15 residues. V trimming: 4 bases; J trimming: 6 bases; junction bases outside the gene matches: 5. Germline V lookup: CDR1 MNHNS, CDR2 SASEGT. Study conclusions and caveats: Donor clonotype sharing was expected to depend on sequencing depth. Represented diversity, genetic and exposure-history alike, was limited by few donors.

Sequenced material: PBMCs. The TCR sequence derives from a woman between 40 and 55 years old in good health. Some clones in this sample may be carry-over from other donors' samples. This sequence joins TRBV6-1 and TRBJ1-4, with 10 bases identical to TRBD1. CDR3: CASSVGTGEYEKLFF. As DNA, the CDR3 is TGTGCCAGCAGTGTCGGGACAGGGGAGTATGAAAAACTGTTTTTT.